The 23 T cell receptor beta chains listed next were all sequenced from one sample in a study of blood T cells in healthy people across ages. Combining a sample-barcoded 5' primer with a J-beta primer mix, a second PCR ran for roughly 6 to 12 cycles. TCRdb re-called the 5' RACE reads with MiXCR, one entry per CDR3 protein. This table holds some 860,000 distinct CDR3 sequences, roughly 50% found once. Input material: blood. These receptors all stem from a man aged 40-50 years in good health.

The gene calls are TRBV20-1 and TRBJ1-2; D is possibly TRBD1 (6 bases). V lost 1 base and J 3 bases, leaving 9 bases between the germline ends. The V gene's germline CDR1 is DFQATT and CDR2 SNEGSKA (reference sequence). This CDR3 spans 13 amino acids. The CDR3 DNA reads TGCAGTGCTAGAGCGTACAGGGACTATGGCTACACCTTC. This translates into CSARAYRDYGYTF.

The J gene is TRBJ2-3, the V gene TRBV9; D is undetermined. V dropped 0 bases and J dropped 3 bases, with 11 bases sitting between them. The germline gives CDR1 SGDLS, CDR2 YYNGEE. The CDR3 runs 15 residues. The CDR3 coding sequence is TGTGCCAGCAGCGTAGCTTCCTCCAGGACAGATACGCAGTATTTT. It codes for CASSVASSRTDTQYF.

The J gene is TRBJ2-7, the V gene TRBV12-3 or TRBV12-4; TRBD2 matches 11 bases. V was pared by 4 bases and J by 0 bases, with 2 bases of the junction left unmatched. The CDR3 runs 15 residues. The CDR3 here is CASSWGTSGSYEQYF. For the CDR3, the DNA is TGTGCCAGCAGTTGGGGGACTAGCGGCTCCTACGAGCAGTACTTC.

In this sample, this clonotype turned up a few times. This chain connects TRBV5-1 to TRBJ2-4; D remains ambiguous. The germline V gene encodes CDR1 SGHRS and CDR2 YFSETQ. V dropped 0 bases and J dropped 9 bases, with 4 bases sitting between them. The CDR3 sequence is 11 residues long. Written as DNA, the CDR3 is TGCGCCAGCAGCTTGGGGGTCATTCAGTACTTC. Translating gives CASSLGVIQYF.

Comment on this clonotype: A read error may account for a junction end that differs from germline. This sequence joins TRBV5-1 and TRBJ2-3, with 10 bases matching TRBD2. CDR3 size: 17 residues. The germline gives CDR1 SGHRS, CDR2 YFSETQ. In DNA form, the CDR3 reads TGCACCAGCAGCTTGGATCGCGGACTAGCGGTCACAGATACGCAGTATTTT. Translation gives CTSSLDRGLAVTDTQYF. The full variable domain, with the rest looked up from reference TRBV5-1 and TRBJ2-3, is KAGVTQTPRYLIKTRGQQVTLSCSPISGHRSVSWYQQTPGQGLQFLFEYFSETQRNKGNFPGRFSGRQFSNSRSEMNVSTLELGDSALYLCTSSLDRGLAVTDTQYFGPGTRLTVL.

This sequence joins TRBV5-1 and TRBJ2-7; 11 bases match TRBD2. The CDR3 runs 19 residues. CDR1 and CDR2 from the germline V gene are SGHRS and YFSETQ. V lost 5 bases to trimming and J lost 0 bases; unmatched junction nucleotides: 16. As DNA, the CDR3 is TGCGCCAGCAGTAGGACAACAGGGACTAGCGGACCGAGCTCCTACGAGCAGTACTTC. This translates into CASSRTTGTSGPSSYEQYF.

A few counts support this clonotype. The chain employs TRBV20-1 and TRBJ1-1; D gene unclear. Between the trimmed V and J ends, which lost 2 bases and 1 base, there was a span of 14 bases. CDR1 and CDR2 from the germline V gene are DFQATT and SNEGSKA (reference sequence). This CDR3 comprises 15 residues. The CDR3 DNA reads as TGCAGTGCTAGATCGCCTCTCATAGGGAACACTGAAGCTTTCTTT. It yields the protein CSARSPLIGNTEAFF.

The chain has TRBV7-4 and TRBJ2-5; D gene unclear. Trimming removed 3 bases at V and 0 bases at J, with 17 bases between. This CDR3 spans 17 amino acids. Germline loops: CDR1 SGHVT, CDR2 SQSDAQ. CDR3 sequence reads: CASSFPLCPRNQETQYF. CDR3 DNA sequence: TGTGCCAGCAGCTTCCCACTATGCCCGAGAAACCAAGAGACCCAGTACTTC.

A single count supports this clonotype. This chain connects TRBV12-3 or TRBV12-4 to TRBJ2-4, with a tentative D call TRBD2 (5 bases). Gene TRBJ2-7 matches the end of the DNA better, so the J call may be wrong. The length of the CDR3 is 13 residues. CDR3 in amino acids: CASGSGTRGEQYF. In DNA form, the CDR3 reads TGTGCCAGCGGTTCCGGAACACGGGGCGAGCAGTACTTC.

V usage is TRBV7-9 and J usage is TRBJ1-1; D not certain. Germline CDR1 SEHNR, CDR2 FQNEAQ (reference sequence). The CDR3 has 12 amino acids. V lost 0 bases and J 7 bases, leaving 6 bases between the germline ends. CDR3 bases: TGTGCCAGCAGCTTAGCGCTAGATGAAGCTTTCTTT. Translation gives CASSLALDEAFF. The full variable domain, rest sourced from reference TRBV7-9 and TRBJ1-1, is DTGVSQNPRHKITKRGQNVTFRCDPISEHNRLYWYRQTLGQGPEFLTYFQNEAQLEKSRLLSDRFSAERPKGSFSTLEIQRTEQGDSAMYLCASSLALDEAFFGQGTRLTVV.

Remarks on this clonotype: Mismatch with germline at one junction end may stem from a read error. The V gene is TRBV12-3 or TRBV12-4, the J gene TRBJ2-6; possibly TRBD1 for D (5 bases). This CDR3 contains 13 residues. CDR3 sequence: CASSSSGANALTF. CDR3 nucleotides: TGTGCCAGCAGTTCCAGTGGGGCCAACGCCCTGACTTTC.

This chain joins TRBV7-6 and TRBJ2-3, with 9 nucleotides matching TRBD2. After removal of 2 bases from V and 2 bases from J, the junction contained 17 bases not matched to a gene. The CDR3 length is 20 residues. Germline V gives CDR1 SGHVS, CDR2 FNYEAQ. The CDR3 protein is CASSLLSPRLAGGPTDTQYF. CDR3 nucleotides: TGTGCCAGCAGCTTACTCTCCCCCCGTCTGGCGGGAGGGCCCACAGATACGCAGTATTTT.

This clonotype was observed a single time. The chain combines TRBV5-4 with TRBJ2-4, with 9 bases aligning to TRBD1. Germline CDR1 reads SGHNT; CDR2 reads YYREEE (reference sequence). This CDR3 has 16 amino acids. V was clipped by 3 bases and J by 1 base; unmatched bases: 5. CDR3 loop: CASSSQGAEAKNIQYF. CDR3 nucleotide sequence: TGTGCCAGCAGCTCACAGGGGGCAGAGGCCAAAAACATTCAGTACTTC.

The DNA of the CDR3 is TGTGCCAGCAGGTCGTTAGCGGGGGGGCAAGAGACCCAGTACTTC. Its translation is CASRSLAGGQETQYF. The chain recombines TRBV28 with TRBJ2-5; 11 bases align to TRBD2. J lost 2 bases, V lost 6 bases, and 5 bases had no gene match. In germline, CDR1 is MDHEN, CDR2 SYDVKM. The CDR3 extends over 15 amino acids.

This chain joins TRBV20-1 and TRBJ2-1; 9 positions agree with TRBD2. This CDR3 region has 14 residues. V shed 7 bases, J shed 8 bases, and the junction held 12 bases outside the gene matches. The germline gives CDR1 DFQATT, CDR2 SNEGSKA (reference sequence). The CDR3 nucleotides are TGCAGTGGAGTCGGAATAGCGGGGGCTTATGAGCAGTTCTTC. Its translation: CSGVGIAGAYEQFF.

This clonotype has just a few counts. This sequence joins TRBV9 and TRBJ1-2, with D possibly TRBD1 on 5 matching bases. V was trimmed by 1 base and J by 4 bases, leaving 11 bases between them. Germline V CDR1 and CDR2: SGDLS, YYNGEE. The CDR3 has 14 amino acids. DNA for the CDR3: TGTGCCAGCAGCGTATTGGGGGGGAGCTATGGCTACACCTTC. This sequence encodes CASSVLGGSYGYTF.

This chain joins TRBV29-1 and TRBJ1-2, with 8 positions matching TRBD1. The germline V gene has CDR1 SQVTM and CDR2 ANQGSEA. The CDR3 consists of 14 residues. The J segment lost 0 bases and the V segment lost 7 bases, leaving 7 bases of the junction unmatched. The CDR3 loop is CSADRTGTNYGYTF. The CDR3 nucleotides are TGCAGCGCGGACCGGACAGGGACTAACTATGGCTACACCTTC.

This clonotype was seen a handful of times. CDR3 sequence: CAVGRDAGELFF. The DNA for the CDR3 is TGTGCCGTAGGGAGGGATGCCGGGGAGCTGTTTTTT. The chain recombines TRBV24-1 with TRBJ2-2; 7 positions match TRBD2. Germline-derived CDR1 and CDR2 are KGHDR and SFDVKD. After removal of 12 bases from V and 6 bases from J, the junction contained 6 bases not matched to a gene. CDR3 size: 12 residues.

The DNA for the CDR3 is TGTGCCAGCAGCGCCCGCCGGGCAGGGGGTGCCACTGAAGCTTTCTTT. This sequence encodes CASSARRAGGATEAFF. V usage is TRBV14 and J usage is TRBJ1-1; 7 bases align to TRBD1. The CDR3 is made up of 16 amino acids. V trimming: 5 bases; J trimming: 4 bases; junction bases outside the gene matches: 13. Germline assignment: CDR1 SGHDN and CDR2 FVKESK.

The chain couples TRBV6-5 to TRBJ2-3, with 13 bases identical to TRBD2. The V segment lost 8 bases and the J segment 2 bases; nucleotides outside the gene matches: 4. The length of the CDR3 is 15 residues. Germline values: CDR1 MNHEY, CDR2 SVGAGI. The CDR3 sequence is CASLGTSGDTDTQYF. CDR3 DNA sequence: TGTGCCAGCCTTGGGACTAGCGGGGACACAGATACGCAGTATTTT.

The chain uses TRBV14 and TRBJ1-1, with D uncertain. This CDR3 contains 15 residues. Trimming shortened V by 4 bases and J by 7 bases, and 19 bases separated the two germline ends. The germline V gene has CDR1 SGHDN and CDR2 FVKESK. The CDR3 region has the DNA TGTGCCAGCAGCCTGGTTGCGGGAGGGTACAATGAAGCTTTCTTT. Translation: CASSLVAGGYNEAFF.

The V and J genes are TRBV4-1 and TRBJ1-3, with a tentative D call TRBD1 (5 bases). V was clipped by 0 bases and J by 0 bases, with 18 bases between them. Germline V gene lookup returns CDR1 MGHRA and CDR2 YSYEKL. CDR3 length: 19 residues. The CDR3 protein is CASSQDMAGFAISGNTIYF. CDR3 sequence (DNA): TGCGCCAGCAGCCAAGATATGGCAGGGTTTGCCATCTCTGGAAACACCATATATTTT.

This clonotype was seen only a few times. The J gene is TRBJ2-7, the V gene TRBV12-3 or TRBV12-4; the D gene is possibly TRBD2 (6 bases). V shed 8 bases and J shed 6 bases, with 11 bases lying between them. CDR3 length: 11 residues. The CDR3 nucleotides read TGTGCCAGCGGAGGGCTACCCGAGCAGTACTTC. Translated, it gives CASGGLPEQYF.